This TCR beta chain is drawn from a study of T cell changes during pregnancy in multiple sclerosis. Generated by immunoSEQ multiplex PCR, the TCRdb table keeps only in-frame clones and is missing some. The sample contains around 97,000 clones, 90% of which appear only once. Germline CDR1 and CDR2: LNHDA and SQIVND (reference sequence). CDR3 length equals 15 residues. Trimming cost V 7 bases and J 0 bases, with 15 bases left between them. The specimen was peripheral blood, collected in the second trimester of pregnancy. The chain couples TRBV19 to TRBJ2-5; D not resolved. The source of this sequence is a female donor in good health, enrolled as a control in a pregnancy study. The CDR3 bases are TGTGCCAGTACCCCCAGAGGCGGCCACCAAGAGACCCAGTACTTC. Translation: CASTPRGGHQETQYF.